This T cell receptor beta chain was identified during a study of blood T cell repertoires in COVID-19. Study-level background: Acute and convalescent COVID-19 specimens originated in the United States, Italy and Spain.

CDR1 SGHTA and CDR2 FQGNSA come from the germline V gene. With V trimmed by 6 bases and J by 5 bases, 22 bases remained unmatched. CDR3 length: 19 residues. The protocol was immunoSEQ multiplex PCR, while the TCRdb copy is restricted to in-frame clones and leaves out a portion. The sample has over 250,000 clones, 85% to 90% seen once. This receptor was identified in a human donor in a cohort sampled during active COVID-19. Sequencing was performed on peripheral blood. J is TRBJ2-1 and V is TRBV7-2; 7 nucleotides agree with TRBD2. CDR3: CASRPRGPGGLPGNNEQFF. The CDR3, as DNA: TGTGCCAGCAGGCCGAGGGGACCGGGAGGCCTGCCGGGGAACAATGAGCAGTTCTTC.